This is a list of T cell receptor beta chains from one sample in a study of T cells after yellow fever vaccination. TCRdb passed the 5' RACE reads through MiXCR, listing each CDR3 protein once. The sample contains hundreds of thousands of distinct CDR3 sequences, roughly 12% of which appear only once. Sample: PBMCs, taken on the day of the yellow fever booster vaccination. The receptors stem from a man between 25 and 39 years old who received the YFV17D yellow fever vaccine. CDR3s include the opening cysteine and the closing phenylalanine or tryptophan. Fields, in order: V gene, clone size, D gene, J gene, CDR3 DNA, CDR3 protein. A D gene is named only where the DNA matches it firmly. Clone sizes are given selectively: once, few, many, or a class where the clone is expanded.

v_gene: TRBV20-1; abundance: -; d_gene: -; j_gene: TRBJ2-3; CDR3nt: TGCAGTGTTGGTCCGGGAGTTCGGGCAGATACGCAGTATTTT; CDR3aa: CSVGPGVRADTQYF
v_gene: TRBV20-1; abundance: -; d_gene: TRBD1; j_gene: TRBJ2-1; CDR3nt: TGCAGTGCTACCGGGACAGGGGGCCGTGTGGTTTACAATGAGCAGTTCTTC; CDR3aa: CSATGTGGRVVYNEQFF
v_gene: TRBV11-2; abundance: -; d_gene: -; j_gene: TRBJ2-3; CDR3nt: TGTGCCAGCAGCTTAAGGCTACGGGAGAGCACAGATACGCAGTATTTT; CDR3aa: CASSLRLRESTDTQYF
v_gene: TRBV5-1; abundance: many; d_gene: TRBD2; j_gene: TRBJ2-5; CDR3nt: TGCGCCAGCAGCTTGTCTAGCGGGAGTGTAGAGACCCAGTACTTC; CDR3aa: CASSLSSGSVETQYF
v_gene: TRBV28; abundance: few; d_gene: -; j_gene: TRBJ1-5; CDR3nt: TGTGCCAGCAGTTTTAATGGCGGCAATCAGCCCCAGCATTTT; CDR3aa: CASSFNGGNQPQHF
v_gene: TRBV20-1; abundance: -; d_gene: TRBD2; j_gene: TRBJ2-1; CDR3nt: TGCAGTGCTAGAGTCCCAGCGGGACTGAATAAAGGAGTTGTTTACAATGAGCAGTTCTTC; CDR3aa: CSARVPAGLNKGVVYNEQFF
v_gene: TRBV7-2; abundance: few; d_gene: -; j_gene: TRBJ2-3; CDR3nt: TGTGCCAGCAGCCGGAGGACCGCCGGAGATACGCAGTATTTT; CDR3aa: CASSRRTAGDTQYF
v_gene: TRBV6-2/TRBV6-3; abundance: -; d_gene: -; j_gene: TRBJ2-1; CDR3nt: TGTGCCAGCAATCAAGGACGGAGGTTAGAGCAGTTCTTC; CDR3aa: CASNQGRRLEQFF
v_gene: TRBV29-1; abundance: many; d_gene: TRBD1; j_gene: TRBJ2-7; CDR3nt: TGCAGCGTTGGGACAGGGGGCGCCTACGAGCAGTACTTC; CDR3aa: CSVGTGGAYEQYF
v_gene: TRBV3-1; abundance: few; d_gene: -; j_gene: TRBJ2-3; CDR3nt: TGTGCCAGCAGCCGAGCAGCCCCCCGGGAAGGTAACAGCCGGAAGTATTTT; CDR3aa: CASSRAAPREGNSRKYF
v_gene: TRBV11-2; abundance: -; d_gene: -; j_gene: TRBJ2-2; CDR3nt: TGTGCCAGCAGCTTAAACCTCTGGACCGGGGAGCTGTTTTTT; CDR3aa: CASSLNLWTGELFF
v_gene: TRBV5-4; abundance: few; d_gene: -; j_gene: TRBJ2-4; CDR3nt: TGTGCCAGCAGCTTAATTTCGGGGACCGCCCTAGCCAAAAACATTCAGTACTTC; CDR3aa: CASSLISGTALAKNIQYF
v_gene: TRBV11-2; abundance: -; d_gene: -; j_gene: TRBJ2-7; CDR3nt: TGTGCCAGCAGCTTAGAACCGCGCTACGAGCAGTACTTC; CDR3aa: CASSLEPRYEQYF
v_gene: TRBV5-1; abundance: few; d_gene: -; j_gene: TRBJ2-5; CDR3nt: TGCGCCAGCAGCCATGGTGAGACGGCGGAGACCCAGTACTTC; CDR3aa: CASSHGETAETQYF
v_gene: TRBV3-1; abundance: -; d_gene: -; j_gene: TRBJ1-2; CDR3nt: TGTGCCAGCAGCCTCTCAGTTCCAGTCGAAGGCTACACCTTC; CDR3aa: CASSLSVPVEGYTF
v_gene: TRBV5-4; abundance: -; d_gene: -; j_gene: TRBJ2-1; CDR3nt: TGTGCCAGCAGTGTTTCGGAGTTCTCCTACAATGAGCAGTTCTTC; CDR3aa: CASSVSEFSYNEQFF
v_gene: TRBV6-1; abundance: -; d_gene: TRBD2; j_gene: TRBJ2-1; CDR3nt: TGTGTCACCCGGACTAGCGGTATCAGCTCATACAATGAGCAGTTCTTC; CDR3aa: CVTRTSGISSYNEQFF
v_gene: TRBV27; abundance: few; d_gene: -; j_gene: TRBJ2-7; CDR3nt: TGTGCCAGCAGCCCTTTTGGAGGGATCTACTACGAGCAGTACTTC; CDR3aa: CASSPFGGIYYEQYF
v_gene: TRBV5-5; abundance: many; d_gene: -; j_gene: TRBJ2-1; CDR3nt: TGTGCCAGCAGCCCCTCAACTTTCTACAATGAGCAGTTCTTC; CDR3aa: CASSPSTFYNEQFF
v_gene: TRBV9; abundance: few; d_gene: -; j_gene: TRBJ2-1; CDR3nt: TGTGCCAGCAGCGCCCCGACGGGGGATGAGCAGTTCTTC; CDR3aa: CASSAPTGDEQFF
v_gene: TRBV15; abundance: many; d_gene: -; j_gene: TRBJ1-4; CDR3nt: TGTGCCACCAGCGGGGTAGGAGACTCTGAAAAACTGTTTTTT; CDR3aa: CATSGVGDSEKLFF
v_gene: TRBV7-2; abundance: few; d_gene: -; j_gene: TRBJ2-1; CDR3nt: TGTGCCAGCAGCTTAGGGCAGGTCGAGGGGCAGTTCTTC; CDR3aa: CASSLGQVEGQFF
v_gene: TRBV5-1; abundance: -; d_gene: -; j_gene: TRBJ2-1; CDR3nt: TGCGCCAGCAGCTTGGTGTCCACGAATGAGCAGTTCTTC; CDR3aa: CASSLVSTNEQFF
v_gene: TRBV12-3/TRBV12-4; abundance: -; d_gene: -; j_gene: TRBJ1-4; CDR3nt: TGTGCCAGCCGCGATGGGGGAGGTTACGAAAAACTGTTTTTT; CDR3aa: CASRDGGGYEKLFF
v_gene: TRBV20-1; abundance: -; d_gene: -; j_gene: TRBJ2-1; CDR3nt: TGCAGTGCTAGTTCTCTTCGGCAGGATGAGCAGTTCTTC; CDR3aa: CSASSLRQDEQFF
v_gene: TRBV7-8; abundance: -; d_gene: -; j_gene: TRBJ1-2; CDR3nt: TGTGCCAGCAGCAAAGAAGGGTTTGGCTACACCTTC; CDR3aa: CASSKEGFGYTF
v_gene: TRBV20-1; abundance: -; d_gene: -; j_gene: TRBJ1-1; CDR3nt: TGCAGTGCTAGAGATGGAGGGCAAGGGGCGCACACTGAAGCTTTCTTT; CDR3aa: CSARDGGQGAHTEAFF
v_gene: TRBV20-1; abundance: -; d_gene: TRBD2; j_gene: TRBJ2-5; CDR3nt: TGCAGTGGACCGAGGGCGGGAGATGCACAAGAGACCCAGTACTTC; CDR3aa: CSGPRAGDAQETQYF
v_gene: TRBV30; abundance: -; d_gene: -; j_gene: TRBJ2-7; CDR3nt: TGTGGTTCCGGACCCCCCTACGAGCAGTACTTC; CDR3aa: CGSGPPYEQYF
v_gene: TRBV5-1; abundance: -; d_gene: TRBD1; j_gene: TRBJ2-5; CDR3nt: TGCGCCAGCAGTCTTTCCGGGGACAGGCTTTTCGAGACCCAGTACTTC; CDR3aa: CASSLSGDRLFETQYF
v_gene: TRBV7-8; abundance: -; d_gene: -; j_gene: TRBJ2-5; CDR3nt: TGTGCCAGCAGCTTAAGAGCTTTGACTAGAGGCCGCCCCCAAGAGACCCAGTACTTC; CDR3aa: CASSLRALTRGRPQETQYF
v_gene: TRBV7-2; abundance: few; d_gene: -; j_gene: TRBJ2-7; CDR3nt: TGTGCCAGCAGCTTAAGGTGGGCCTACGAGCAGTACTTC; CDR3aa: CASSLRWAYEQYF
v_gene: TRBV20-1; abundance: few; d_gene: -; j_gene: TRBJ2-1; CDR3nt: TGCAGTGCTAGAGATGGCCCACGAGGAGATGAGCAGTTCTTC; CDR3aa: CSARDGPRGDEQFF
v_gene: TRBV28; abundance: -; d_gene: -; j_gene: TRBJ2-7; CDR3nt: TGTGCCAGCAGTTTTGTGGCAGGAAGGTCACGCGAGCAGTACTTC; CDR3aa: CASSFVAGRSREQYF
v_gene: TRBV9; abundance: -; d_gene: -; j_gene: TRBJ2-7; CDR3nt: TGTGCCAGCAGCGTATCCAGCGCCGGCTCCTACGAGCAGTACTTC; CDR3aa: CASSVSSAGSYEQYF
v_gene: TRBV6-1; abundance: -; d_gene: TRBD2; j_gene: TRBJ2-3; CDR3nt: TGTGCCAGCACCCACGGGCGGGAGGGAACAGATACGCAGTATTTT; CDR3aa: CASTHGREGTDTQYF
v_gene: TRBV5-1; abundance: few; d_gene: TRBD1; j_gene: TRBJ2-1; CDR3nt: TGCGCCAGCAGCTCCCTTCAGGGGGAAAAAGATTACAATGAGCAGTTCTTC; CDR3aa: CASSSLQGEKDYNEQFF
v_gene: TRBV20-1; abundance: many; d_gene: -; j_gene: TRBJ2-2; CDR3nt: TGCAGTGTACCGGGGCAAGAGCGGACGAACACCGGGGAGCTGTTTTTT; CDR3aa: CSVPGQERTNTGELFF
v_gene: TRBV29-1; abundance: -; d_gene: -; j_gene: TRBJ2-5; CDR3nt: TGCAGCGTTGACGGGGGCGCGACCCAGTACTTC; CDR3aa: CSVDGGATQYF
v_gene: TRBV12-3/TRBV12-4; abundance: few; d_gene: -; j_gene: TRBJ1-1; CDR3nt: TGTGCCAGCACCTTGGGCCTGAACACTGAAGCTTTCTTT; CDR3aa: CASTLGLNTEAFF
v_gene: TRBV18; abundance: -; d_gene: -; j_gene: TRBJ1-5; CDR3nt: TGTGCCAGCTCACCCTCCCGTGGGGACGTGGGGCAGCCCCAGCATTTT; CDR3aa: CASSPSRGDVGQPQHF
v_gene: TRBV10-3; abundance: -; d_gene: TRBD1; j_gene: TRBJ2-5; CDR3nt: TGTGCCATTAAAAGTTCCGGGACAGGGGATAGAGAGACCCAGTACTTC; CDR3aa: CAIKSSGTGDRETQYF
v_gene: TRBV5-1; abundance: few; d_gene: TRBD1; j_gene: TRBJ2-7; CDR3nt: TGCGCCAGCAGTCCGGGACAGGTCTCCTACGAGCAGTACTTC; CDR3aa: CASSPGQVSYEQYF
v_gene: TRBV7-2; abundance: few; d_gene: -; j_gene: TRBJ2-7; CDR3nt: TGTGCCAGCAGCTTAGTGGGGGCAGGAGAAACCTACGAGCAGTACTTC; CDR3aa: CASSLVGAGETYEQYF
v_gene: TRBV18; abundance: many; d_gene: -; j_gene: TRBJ1-1; CDR3nt: TGTGCCAGCTCACCCTGGGCAGTGAACACTGAAGCTTTCTTT; CDR3aa: CASSPWAVNTEAFF
v_gene: TRBV5-6; abundance: few; d_gene: -; j_gene: TRBJ2-1; CDR3nt: TGTGCCAGCAGCTTGACGGGGACGCTCTACAATGAGCAGTTCTTC; CDR3aa: CASSLTGTLYNEQFF
v_gene: TRBV20-1; abundance: -; d_gene: TRBD2; j_gene: TRBJ2-1; CDR3nt: TGCAGTGCTAGTCCCACTAGCGGGAGTAAATTTGAGCAGTTCTTC; CDR3aa: CSASPTSGSKFEQFF
v_gene: TRBV11-3; abundance: few; d_gene: -; j_gene: TRBJ2-1; CDR3nt: TGTGCCAGCAGCTTAGATCCAAATGAGCAGTTCTTC; CDR3aa: CASSLDPNEQFF